The 15 T cell receptor beta chains below come from one sample, sequenced in a study of blood T cell repertoires in COVID-19. Assay: immunoSEQ multiplex PCR; the TCRdb copy retains only in-frame clones and omits some. The table records about 130,000 clones, 86% of them present only once. Sample: peripheral blood. The source is a woman between 45 and 65 years old who had recovered from COVID-19.

This clone was found once. The V call is TRBV15, the J call TRBJ2-5; possible D gene TRBD1, 6 bases. Germline CDR1 and CDR2: LNHNV and YYDKDF (reference sequence). Between the trimmed V and J ends, which lost 3 bases and 2 bases, there was a span of 7 bases. CDR3 length equals 13 residues. The DNA of the CDR3 is TGTGCCACCAGCAGGCAGGGGCAAGAGACCCAGTACTTC. The encoded protein is CATSRQGQETQYF. The full variable domain, in which reference TRBV15 and TRBJ2-5 provide the parts outside the CDR3, is DAMVIQNPRYQVTQFGKPVTLSCSQTLNHNVMYWYQQKSSQAPKLLFHYYDKDFNNEADTPDNFQSRRPNTSFCFLDIRSPGLGDTAMYLCATSRQGQETQYFGPGTRLLVL.

V usage is TRBV7-2 and J usage is TRBJ1-4, with D perhaps TRBD1 (5 bases). Germline V gene sequence: CDR1 SGHTA, CDR2 FQGNSA. There are 14 residues in the CDR3. The V end was cut by 3 bases, the J end by 4 bases, with 9 bases between. This CDR3 reads CASSLGLGNEKLFF. In DNA form, the CDR3 reads TGTGCCAGCAGCTTGGGACTGGGTAATGAAAAACTGTTTTTT.

CDR3 protein: CASSAGQRNTEAFF. As DNA, the CDR3 is TGTGCCAGCTCAGCCGGACAGAGGAACACTGAAGCTTTCTTT. The chain combines TRBV18 with TRBJ1-1; possibly TRBD1 for D (6 bases). CDR3 length equals 14 residues. V lost 5 bases to trimming and J lost 1 base, with 11 bases between them. Germline V gene data show CDR1 as KGHSH and CDR2 as LQKENI.

This sequence joins TRBV30 and TRBJ1-6; D not certain. This CDR3 has 13 residues. Trimming removed 8 bases at V and 9 bases at J, with 17 bases between. Per the germline V gene, CDR1 is GTSNPN and CDR2 is SVGIG (reference sequence). Here the CDR3 DNA reads TGTGCCCTGGAAGGCGGGGATCGTTCACCCCTCCACTTT. It is translated as CALEGGDRSPLHF.

CDR3 loop: CSVSRAGGSNEQFF. CDR3 nucleotides: TGCAGCGTTTCGCGAGCGGGAGGGTCCAATGAGCAGTTCTTC. The chain uses TRBV29-1 and TRBJ2-1, with TRBD2 matching 10 bases. CDR1 and CDR2 (germline): SQVTM, ANQGSEA. Unmatched junction bases numbered 7, after V lost 5 bases and J lost 6 bases. The CDR3 sequence is 14 residues long.

This clone showed up just a few times. Written as DNA, the CDR3 is TGTGCCAGCTCACCCAGACAGGCTAGCGGATCCTACGAGCAGTACTTC. It codes for CASSPRQASGSYEQYF. The chain combines TRBV18 with TRBJ2-7, with a possible D match to TRBD2 (7 bases). CDR3 length: 16 amino acids. The germline gives CDR1 KGHSH, CDR2 LQKENI. Trimming pared 3 bases from V and 1 base from J, leaving 16 bases between.

CDR3 sequence reads: CASSLEESGRSYNEQFF. CDR3 nucleotides: TGTGCCAGCAGCTTAGAAGAAAGCGGGAGATCCTACAATGAGCAGTTCTTC. This rearrangement joins TRBV7-8 to TRBJ2-1; TRBD2 matches at 8 bases. V gave up 1 base and J gave up 1 base; unmatched junction bases: 6. This CDR3 has 17 residues. Germline V gene data show CDR1 as SGHVS and CDR2 as FQNEAQ.

This sequence joins TRBV27 and TRBJ2-1; D gene ambiguous. Germline V gene sequence: CDR1 MNHEY, CDR2 SMNVEV (reference sequence). The CDR3 covers 14 residues. Trimming pared 2 bases from V and 3 bases from J, leaving 8 bases between. CDR3 residues: CASSLGQIYNEQFF. CDR3 DNA: TGTGCCAGCAGTTTAGGGCAGATCTACAATGAGCAGTTCTTC.

The V and J genes are TRBV15 and TRBJ2-1, with 7 bases matching TRBD2. CDR3 length: 20 amino acids. J gave up 3 bases and V 3 bases, and 20 bases lay outside the gene matches. The germline CDR1 and CDR2 sequences are LNHNV and YYDKDF (reference sequence). The CDR3 nucleotides read TGTGCCACCAGCAGTTCCCCCGGACTAGGCCTGGGGGGAGGCTACAATGAGCAGTTCTTC. It is translated as CATSSSPGLGLGGGYNEQFF.

This chain links TRBV5-6 with TRBJ2-5, with TRBD1 as a possible D gene (6 bases). Germline V lookup: CDR1 SGHDT, CDR2 YYEEEE. CDR3 length equals 13 residues. The V and J ends lost 0 bases and 6 bases respectively, with 9 bases between them. The CDR3 region is CASSLGGQQTQYF. The CDR3 DNA is TGTGCCAGCAGCTTGGGGGGGCAGCAGACCCAGTACTTC. The variable domain in full, with the rest retrieved from reference TRBV5-6 and TRBJ2-5, is DAGVTQSPTHLIKTRGQQVTLRCSPKSGHDTVSWYQQALGQGPQFIFQYYEEEERQRGNFPDRFSGHQFPNYSSELNVNALLLGDSALYLCASSLGGQQTQYFGPGTRLLVL.

CDR3 sequence reads: CASSEEVYSGNTIYF. DNA of the CDR3: TGTGCCAGCAGTGAAGAAGTCTACTCTGGAAACACCATATATTTT. The chain employs TRBV2 and TRBJ1-3, with unresolved D. There are 15 residues in the CDR3. CDR1 and CDR2 from the germline V gene are SNHLY and FYNNEI. The V gene lost 1 base and the J gene lost 0 bases, with 7 bases spanning the gap.

The chain links TRBV6-5 to TRBJ2-7, with no clear D. Trimming left V 6 bases short and J 6 bases short, with 18 bases between. Germline CDR1 is MNHEY and CDR2 is SVGAGI. This CDR3 spans 14 amino acids. CDR3 residues: CASRSLRSLLEQYF. CDR3 nucleotide sequence: TGTGCCAGCAGATCACTCAGGTCTTTACTCGAGCAGTACTTC.

V usage is TRBV11-2 and J usage is TRBJ1-3, with TRBD1 identical over 7 bases. The CDR3 loop spans 16 amino acids. Germline values: CDR1 SGHAT, CDR2 FQNNGV. V was clipped by 0 bases and J by 1 base; unmatched bases: 3. In DNA, the CDR3 is TGTGCCAGCAGCTTAGAACCAGGGGGGTCTGGAAACACCATATATTTT. Protein: CASSLEPGGSGNTIYF.

V usage is TRBV7-2 and J usage is TRBJ2-7; 11 bases map to TRBD2. CDR3 length: 15 amino acids. CDR1 and CDR2 from the germline V gene are SGHTA and FQGNSA. With 5 bases clipped from V and 7 bases from J, the junction kept 10 bases outside the gene matches. The CDR3 nucleotides are TGTGCCAGCAGCGCTGGGACTAGCGGAGGGGGTGAGCAGTACTTC. The encoded protein is CASSAGTSGGGEQYF.

The genes are TRBV5-1 and TRBJ2-5; 7 positions match TRBD1. Germline trimming cut 4 bases from V and 2 bases from J; bases unmatched to any gene: 8. Germline values: CDR1 SGHRS, CDR2 YFSETQ. CDR3 length: 15 amino acids. In DNA, the CDR3 is TGCGCCAGCAGCGGCCAGGGACAGACTCAAGAGACCCAGTACTTC. Amino acids: CASSGQGQTQETQYF.